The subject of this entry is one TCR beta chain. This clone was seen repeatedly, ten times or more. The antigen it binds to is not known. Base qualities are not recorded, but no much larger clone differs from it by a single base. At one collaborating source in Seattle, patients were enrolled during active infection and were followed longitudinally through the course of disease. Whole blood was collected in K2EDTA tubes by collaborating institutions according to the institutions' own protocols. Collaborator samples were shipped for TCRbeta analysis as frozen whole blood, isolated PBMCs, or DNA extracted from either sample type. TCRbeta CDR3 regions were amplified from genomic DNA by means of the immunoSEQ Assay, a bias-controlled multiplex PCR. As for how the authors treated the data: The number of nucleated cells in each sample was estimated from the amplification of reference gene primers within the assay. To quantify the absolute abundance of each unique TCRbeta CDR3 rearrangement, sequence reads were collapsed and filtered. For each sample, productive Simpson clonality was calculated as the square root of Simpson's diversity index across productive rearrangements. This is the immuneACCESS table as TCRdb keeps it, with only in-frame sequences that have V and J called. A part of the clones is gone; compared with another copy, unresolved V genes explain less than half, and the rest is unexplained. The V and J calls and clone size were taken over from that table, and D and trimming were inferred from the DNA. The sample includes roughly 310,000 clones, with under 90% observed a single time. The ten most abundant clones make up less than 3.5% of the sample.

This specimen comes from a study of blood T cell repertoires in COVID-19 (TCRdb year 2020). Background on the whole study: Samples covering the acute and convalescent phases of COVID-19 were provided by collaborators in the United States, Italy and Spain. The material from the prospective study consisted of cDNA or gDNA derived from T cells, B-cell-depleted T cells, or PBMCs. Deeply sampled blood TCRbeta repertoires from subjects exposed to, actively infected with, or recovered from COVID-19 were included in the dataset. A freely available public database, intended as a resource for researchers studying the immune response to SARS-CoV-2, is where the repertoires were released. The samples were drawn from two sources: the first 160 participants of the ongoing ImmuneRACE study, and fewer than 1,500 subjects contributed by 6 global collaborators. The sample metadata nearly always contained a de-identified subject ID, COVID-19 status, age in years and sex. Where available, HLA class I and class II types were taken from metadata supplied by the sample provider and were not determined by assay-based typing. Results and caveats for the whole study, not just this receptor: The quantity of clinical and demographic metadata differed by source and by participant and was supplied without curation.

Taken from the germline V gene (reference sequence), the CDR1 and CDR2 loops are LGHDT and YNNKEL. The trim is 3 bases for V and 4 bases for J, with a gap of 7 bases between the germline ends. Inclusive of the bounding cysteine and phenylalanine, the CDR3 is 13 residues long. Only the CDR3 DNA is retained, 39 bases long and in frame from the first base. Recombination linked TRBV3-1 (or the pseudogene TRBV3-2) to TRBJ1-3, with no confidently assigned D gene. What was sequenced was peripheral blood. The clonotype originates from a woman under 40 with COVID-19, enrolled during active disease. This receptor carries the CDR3 CASSHTTGNTIYF. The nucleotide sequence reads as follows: TGTGCCAGCAGCCATACAACCGGAAACACCATATATTTT.